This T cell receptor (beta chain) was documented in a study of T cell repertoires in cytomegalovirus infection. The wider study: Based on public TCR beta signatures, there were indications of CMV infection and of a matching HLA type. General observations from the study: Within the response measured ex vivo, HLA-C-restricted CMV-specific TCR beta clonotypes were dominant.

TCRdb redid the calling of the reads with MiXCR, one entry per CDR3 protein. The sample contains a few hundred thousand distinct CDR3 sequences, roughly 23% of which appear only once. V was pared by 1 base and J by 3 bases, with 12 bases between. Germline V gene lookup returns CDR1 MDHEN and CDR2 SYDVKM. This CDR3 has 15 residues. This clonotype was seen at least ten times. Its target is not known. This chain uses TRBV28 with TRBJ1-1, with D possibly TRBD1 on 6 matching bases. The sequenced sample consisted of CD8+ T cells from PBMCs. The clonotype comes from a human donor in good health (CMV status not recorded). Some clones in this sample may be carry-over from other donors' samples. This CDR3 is CASSLLRGGDTEAFF. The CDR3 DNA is TGTGCCAGCAGTTTATTGCGGGGGGGCGACACTGAAGCTTTCTTT.